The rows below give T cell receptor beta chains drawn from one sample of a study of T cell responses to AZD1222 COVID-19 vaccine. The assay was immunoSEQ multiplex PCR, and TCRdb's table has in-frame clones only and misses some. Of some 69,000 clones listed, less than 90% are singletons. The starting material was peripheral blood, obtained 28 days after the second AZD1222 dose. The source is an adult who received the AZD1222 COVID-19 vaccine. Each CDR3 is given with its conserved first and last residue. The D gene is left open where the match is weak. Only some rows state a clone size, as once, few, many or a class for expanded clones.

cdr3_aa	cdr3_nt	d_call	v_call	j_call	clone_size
CASSFGYGYTF	TGTGCCAGCAGTTTTGGCTATGGCTACACCTTC	-	TRBV28	TRBJ1-2	-
CASSSSRGEQYF	TGTGCCAGCAGTTCTAGTCGGGGCGAGCAGTACTTC	-	TRBV27	TRBJ2-7	-
CASSPKPNTEAFF	TGTGCCAGCTCACCAAAGCCGAACACTGAAGCTTTCTTT	-	TRBV18	TRBJ1-1	-
CASSLIENSPLHF	TGTGCCAGCAGTTTAATCGAGAATTCACCCCTCCACTTT	-	TRBV12-3/TRBV12-4	TRBJ1-6	once
CASSYPYRGRDGELFF	TGTGCCAGCAGTTACCCCTACAGGGGGCGTGACGGGGAGCTGTTTTTT	TRBD1	TRBV6-2/TRBV6-3	TRBJ2-2	-
CASSRGTGRSYNEQFF	TGTGCCAGCAGCAGAGGGACAGGCCGATCCTACAATGAGCAGTTCTTC	TRBD1	TRBV9	TRBJ2-1	-
CASDSYSYEQYF	TGTGCCAGCGACAGCTACTCCTACGAGCAGTACTTC	-	TRBV6-5	TRBJ2-7	few
CASSGGRVSGNTIYF	TGTGCCAGCAGCGGTGGGCGGGTCTCTGGAAACACCATATATTTT	-	TRBV9	TRBJ1-3	-
CASRKTGGHYGYTF	TGTGCCAGCAGGAAGACAGGGGGACACTATGGCTACACCTTC	TRBD1	TRBV3-1/TRBV3-2	TRBJ1-2	-
CSAHGREQFF	TGCAGTGCCCACGGACGTGAGCAGTTCTTC	-	TRBV20-1	TRBJ2-1	-
CASSLDKREQYF	TGTGCCAGCAGCTTAGACAAGCGCGAGCAGTACTTC	-	TRBV11-2	TRBJ2-7	-